A single sample is the source of the 22 T cell receptor beta chains below, sequenced in a study of OX40 agonist ivuxolimab in advanced cancers. The method was immunoSEQ multiplex PCR; TCRdb's version includes in-frame clones alone and lacks a portion of them. This sample has almost 70,000 clones, with over 60% found just once. Sequencing used CD4+ or CD8+ T cells sorted from blood, obtained in a trial of the OX40 agonist ivuxolimab. These receptors were taken from an adult with an advanced solid tumor such as melanoma, head and neck, liver or kidney cancer.

The chain joins TRBV2 to TRBJ2-6, with D uncertain. Trimming cost V 8 bases and J 2 bases, with 4 bases left between them. CDR3 length: 12 residues. The germline V gene encodes CDR1 SNHLY and CDR2 FYNNEI. CDR3 sequence: CASLTGANVLTF. CDR3 bases: TGTGCCAGCCTTACTGGGGCCAACGTCCTGACTTTC.

This chain connects TRBV6-6 to TRBJ2-4; 11 bases align to TRBD2. Per the germline V gene, CDR1 is MNHNY and CDR2 is SVGAGI (reference sequence). Germline trimming cut 4 bases from V and 1 base from J; bases unmatched to any gene: 0. The CDR3 contains 15 residues. CDR3 amino acids: CASSSSGGAKNIQYF. The CDR3 DNA reads as TGTGCCAGCAGTTCTAGCGGGGGGGCCAAAAACATTCAGTACTTC.

In its sample, this clone was seen once. The V call is TRBV19, the J call TRBJ2-4; D is possibly TRBD1 (6 bases). Germline values: CDR1 LNHDA, CDR2 SQIVND (reference sequence). V was clipped by 7 bases and J by 2 bases, with 12 bases between them. The CDR3 is made up of 14 amino acids. The CDR3: CASMETGTKNIQYF. CDR3 DNA sequence: TGTGCCAGTATGGAAACAGGGACCAAAAACATTCAGTACTTC.

This sequence joins TRBV11-1 and TRBJ2-7, with TRBD1 matching over 7 bases. V was pared by 1 base and J by 7 bases, with 7 bases of the junction left unmatched. CDR1 is SGHAT and CDR2 is FQDESV in the germline V gene (reference sequence). The CDR3 is 14 amino acids. The CDR3 coding sequence is TGTGCCAGCAGCTTAGGGCAGGGGGAGCGGGAGCAGTACTTC. Protein: CASSLGQGEREQYF. The full variable domain, its missing parts supplied by reference TRBV11-1 and TRBJ2-7, is EAEVAQSPRYKITEKSQAVAFWCDPISGHATLYWYRQILGQGPELLVQFQDESVVDDSQLPKDRFSAERLKGVDSTLKIQPAELGDSAMYLCASSLGQGEREQYFGPGTRLTVT.

The V and J genes are TRBV5-1 and TRBJ2-7; TRBD2 agrees at 13 bases. There are 16 residues in the CDR3. The germline CDR1 and CDR2 sequences are SGHRS and YFSETQ. Trimming at V came to 4 bases and at J to 4 bases, leaving 8 bases not matched to a gene. CDR3 coding DNA: TGCGCCAGCAGCCCTCAGGGGACTAGCGGGATATACGAGCAGTACTTC. It specifies CASSPQGTSGIYEQYF. The full variable domain, in which reference TRBV5-1 and TRBJ2-7 provide the parts outside the CDR3, is KAGVTQTPRYLIKTRGQQVTLSCSPISGHRSVSWYQQTPGQGLQFLFEYFSETQRNKGNFPGRFSGRQFSNSRSEMNVSTLELGDSALYLCASSPQGTSGIYEQYFGPGTRLTVT.

The rearrangement uses TRBV19 and TRBJ1-1; 9 bases are shared with TRBD1. The CDR3 loop spans 16 amino acids. V was clipped by 4 bases and J by 0 bases; unmatched bases: 6. The germline V gene encodes CDR1 LNHDA and CDR2 SQIVND (reference sequence). The CDR3 here is CASSNDRGAMNTEAFF. The DNA for the CDR3 is TGTGCCAGTAGTAACGACAGGGGGGCCATGAACACTGAAGCTTTCTTT.

This clone appeared once. V and J are TRBV5-1 and TRBJ2-7; D possibly corresponds to TRBD1 (6 bases). V gave up 5 bases and J gave up 0 bases, with 12 bases separating them. CDR1 is SGHRS and CDR2 is YFSETQ in the germline V gene. The CDR3 loop spans 14 amino acids. The CDR3 protein is CASRLARGSYEQYF. The DNA for the CDR3 is TGCGCCAGCAGACTCGCCAGGGGCTCCTACGAGCAGTACTTC.

The rearrangement uses TRBV29-1 and TRBJ2-5; 8 bases are a match to TRBD1. Trimming cost V 7 bases and J 5 bases; bases outside gene matches: 3. Germline CDR1 reads SQVTM; CDR2 reads ANQGSEA. The CDR3 length is 11 residues. As DNA, the CDR3 is TGCAGCGCAGGGGGCGTTGAGACCCAGTACTTC. It encodes CSAGGVETQYF.

This clone has a handful of counts. The V and J genes are TRBV11-2 and TRBJ2-7; 8 bases align to TRBD1. Germline trimming cut 5 bases from V and 2 bases from J; bases unmatched to any gene: 8. Germline lookup yields CDR1 SGHAT and CDR2 FQNNGV. The CDR3 consists of 15 residues. This chain's CDR3 is CASSASGTGPYEQYF. As DNA, the CDR3 is TGTGCCAGCAGCGCGTCCGGGACAGGACCCTACGAGCAGTACTTC.

The chain joins TRBV7-2 to TRBJ2-7, with 9 bases lining up with TRBD2. The CDR3 spans 14 residues. Germline V gene sequence: CDR1 SGHTA, CDR2 FQGNSA. V lost 4 bases and J lost 7; bases outside the gene matches: 8. CDR3 in amino acids: CASSYSGSTREQYF. The CDR3 DNA follows: TGTGCCAGCAGCTATAGCGGGAGTACGCGTGAGCAGTACTTC.

The table lists this clone with a few counts. The chain carries TRBV28 and TRBJ2-1; 7 bases align to TRBD2. Germline lookup yields CDR1 MDHEN and CDR2 SYDVKM. Losses at the gene ends were 3 bases for V and 7 bases for J; bases not matched to a gene: 12. CDR3 length: 16 amino acids. CDR3 sequence: CASSFLSSGGRNEQFF. CDR3 DNA sequence: TGTGCCAGCAGTTTTCTTTCTAGCGGAGGGAGGAATGAGCAGTTCTTC.

V gene TRBV7-9 combines with J gene TRBJ1-4; no reliable D call. The CDR3 has 14 amino acids. Trimming left V 3 bases short and J 2 bases short, with 7 bases between. CDR1 and CDR2 from the germline V gene are SEHNR and FQNEAQ (reference sequence). The CDR3 spells CASSFSLTNEKLFF. CDR3 DNA: TGTGCCAGCAGCTTCAGTCTTACTAATGAAAAACTGTTTTTT.

CDR3 bases: TGTGCCAGCAGCTTAGTAAGCTCTGGAAACACCATATATTTT. The encoded protein is CASSLVSSGNTIYF. V gene TRBV7-9 combines with J gene TRBJ1-3; D not certain. The CDR3 has 14 residues. V lost 1 base to trimming and J lost 0 bases, with 4 bases between them. The germline V gene has CDR1 SEHNR and CDR2 FQNEAQ (reference sequence).

This clone was observed a handful of times. J is TRBJ1-2 and V is TRBV7-3; D is perhaps TRBD1 (5 bases). The CDR3 totals 13 residues. Germline lookup yields CDR1 SGHTA and CDR2 FQGTGA. V lost 2 bases and J lost 1, with 5 bases in between. CDR3 in DNA: TGTGCCAGCAGCTTAGACAGTAACTATGGCTACACCTTC. It encodes CASSLDSNYGYTF.

This clone is a singleton in its sample. The chain links TRBV28 to TRBJ1-1; the match to TRBD1 covers 7 bases. J lost 0 bases, V lost 5 bases, and 9 bases had no gene match. The CDR3 length is 16 residues. The V gene's germline CDR1 is MDHEN and CDR2 SYDVKM. CDR3 protein: CASSPSQGRMNTEAFF. In DNA, the CDR3 is TGTGCCAGCAGTCCCTCACAGGGGCGGATGAACACTGAAGCTTTCTTT.

This rearrangement joins TRBV18 to TRBJ1-1; TRBD1 aligns across 7 bases. Trimming at V came to 4 bases and at J to 3 bases, leaving 8 bases not matched to a gene. From germline, CDR1 is KGHSH and CDR2 LQKENI. The CDR3 is made up of 15 amino acids. The CDR3: CASSQGLGGDTEAFF. CDR3 nucleotides: TGTGCCAGCTCACAAGGATTAGGGGGCGACACTGAAGCTTTCTTT.

The chain uses TRBV6-1 and TRBJ1-2, with TRBD1 matching 7 bases. CDR3 length equals 15 residues. CDR1 and CDR2 from the germline V gene are MNHNS and SASEGT. V trimming: 1 base; J trimming: 4 bases; junction bases outside the gene matches: 6. CDR3 amino acids: CASSEGPGGRYGYTF. The CDR3 coding sequence is TGTGCCAGCAGTGAAGGTCCAGGGGGTCGCTATGGCTACACCTTC.

CDR3 sequence reads: CASSEAGLAGPDTQYF. In DNA form, the CDR3 reads TGTGCCAGCAGTGAAGCGGGACTAGCGGGACCCGATACGCAGTATTTT. The chain carries TRBV2 and TRBJ2-3; 13 nucleotides align to TRBD2. Germline-derived CDR1 and CDR2 are SNHLY and FYNNEI. This CDR3 region has 16 residues. Unmatched junction bases numbered 3, after V lost 0 bases and J lost 6 bases.

The J gene is TRBJ2-5, the V gene TRBV15; TRBD2 agrees at 7 bases. Germline loops: CDR1 LNHNV, CDR2 YYDKDF (reference sequence). The CDR3 length is 16 residues. V lost 1 base to trimming and J lost 2 bases; unmatched junction nucleotides: 7. The CDR3: CATSRGSAGIQETQYF. CDR3 in DNA: TGTGCCACCAGCAGAGGGTCAGCGGGGATACAAGAGACCCAGTACTTC.

This chain uses TRBV28 with TRBJ2-1, with TRBD1 identical over 9 bases. Germline values: CDR1 MDHEN, CDR2 SYDVKM. The V segment lost 3 bases and the J segment 9 bases; nucleotides outside the gene matches: 6. The CDR3 is made up of 14 amino acids. The CDR3 sequence: CASSLHRGQGEQFF. In nucleotides, the CDR3 is TGTGCCAGCAGTTTGCACAGGGGGCAAGGTGAGCAGTTCTTC. Variable domain in full (rest from reference TRBV28 and TRBJ2-1): DVKVTQSSRYLVKRTGEKVFLECVQDMDHENMFWYRQDPGLGLRLIYFSYDVKMKEKGDIPEGYSVSREKKERFSLILESASTNQTSMYLCASSLHRGQGEQFFGPGTRLTVL.

The V and J genes are TRBV2 and TRBJ1-4; D is unresolved. Germline values: CDR1 SNHLY, CDR2 FYNNEI. There are 16 residues in the CDR3. Trimming stripped 4 bases from V and 8 bases from J, with 20 bases between. CDR3 DNA: TGTGCCAGCAGTGCCAGTCCCCATAGTATATACGAAAAACTGTTTTTT. Its translation is CASSASPHSIYEKLFF.

This chain uses TRBV5-8 with TRBJ2-5; 15 nucleotides line up with TRBD2. Germline CDR1 reads SGHTS; CDR2 reads YDEGEE. The J segment lost 5 bases and the V segment lost 4 bases, leaving 6 bases of the junction unmatched. The CDR3 consists of 16 residues. The CDR3 bases are TGTGCCAGCAGCCCCGGACTAGCGGGGGGGTTTGAGACCCAGTACTTC. Its protein is CASSPGLAGGFETQYF.